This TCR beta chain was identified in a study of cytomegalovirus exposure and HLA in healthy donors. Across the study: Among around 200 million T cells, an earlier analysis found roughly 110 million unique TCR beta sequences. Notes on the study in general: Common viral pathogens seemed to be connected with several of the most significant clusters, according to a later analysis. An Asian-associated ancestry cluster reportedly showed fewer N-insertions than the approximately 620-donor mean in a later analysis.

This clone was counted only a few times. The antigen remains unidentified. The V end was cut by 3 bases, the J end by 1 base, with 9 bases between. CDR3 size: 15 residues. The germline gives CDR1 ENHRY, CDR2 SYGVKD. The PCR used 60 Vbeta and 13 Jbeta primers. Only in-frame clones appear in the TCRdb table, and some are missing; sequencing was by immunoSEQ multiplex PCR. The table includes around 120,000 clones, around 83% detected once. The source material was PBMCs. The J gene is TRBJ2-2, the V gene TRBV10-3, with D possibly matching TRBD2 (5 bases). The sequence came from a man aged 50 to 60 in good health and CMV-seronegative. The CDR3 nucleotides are TGTGCCATCAGTGAAGAGGGCCAGAACACCGGGGAGCTGTTTTTT. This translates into CAISEEGQNTGELFF.